One sample yielded the 20 T cell receptor beta chains listed below, sequenced in a study of shared T cell receptors in the human thymus. Method: immunoSEQ multiplex PCR; TCRdb's copy keeps in-frame clones and lacks some. Of 700,000 or so clones in the sample, approximately 85% were seen once. Another study also made use of these data, one on human thymus T cells.

The sequenced sample was thymocytes. The origin of the receptors is a girl under three years old with a congenital heart defect.

About this clone itself: Compared with germline, one end of the junction differs, possibly owing to a read error. This sample also contains other DNA sequences that code for the same CDR3. J is TRBJ1-6 and V is TRBV4-1; 8 bases line up with TRBD1. The CDR3 consists of 17 residues. Per the germline V gene, CDR1 is MGHRA and CDR2 is YSYEKL. CDR3 sequence (DNA): TGCGCCAGCAGCCAAGACAAGGGCAGGGGGCCAAATTCCCCCCTCCACTTT. The encoded protein is CASSQDKGRGPNSPLHF.

The chain uses TRBV2 and TRBJ1-2; 9 bases agree with TRBD1. The CDR3 length is 16 residues. J gave up 3 bases and V 4 bases, and 9 bases lay outside the gene matches. The germline CDR1 and CDR2 sequences are SNHLY and FYNNEI. CDR3 protein: CASSGADRGGDYGYTF. As DNA, the CDR3 is TGTGCCAGCAGTGGGGCGGACAGGGGAGGGGACTATGGCTACACCTTC.

This chain connects TRBV4-1 to TRBJ1-1; weak D call: TRBD1 (6 bases). From germline, CDR1 is MGHRA and CDR2 YSYEKL. With 1 base removed from V and 1 base from J, the gap between germline ends came to 22 bases. The CDR3 spans 19 residues. CDR3 nucleotide sequence: TGCGCCAGCAGCCAAGGGACCTTCCTAGGAAGACAGGAGAACACTGAAGCTTTCTTT. It codes for CASSQGTFLGRQENTEAFF.

The J gene is TRBJ2-7, the V gene TRBV5-1; 13 bases line up with TRBD2. J lost 1 base, V lost 3 bases, and 10 bases had no gene match. CDR1 and CDR2 (germline): SGHRS, YFSETQ. The CDR3 runs 18 residues. CDR3 DNA sequence: TGCGCCAGCAGCTGGGGACTAGCGGGGACTCGAGCATCCTACGAGCAGTACTTC. The encoded protein is CASSWGLAGTRASYEQYF.

The sample holds one count of this clone. The chain uses TRBV12-5 and TRBJ1-6; TRBD1 is a possible D gene (6 bases). The CDR3 has 17 residues. The germline V and J ends were trimmed by 9 bases and 1 base, with 19 bases remaining between them. The germline gives CDR1 LGHNT, CDR2 FRNRAP. The CDR3 bases are TGTGCTAGATCCACCTGGACAGACGGGTCCTATAATTCACCCCTCCACTTT. Translation: CARSTWTDGSYNSPLHF.

The J gene is TRBJ1-1, the V gene TRBV5-1; perhaps TRBD1 as D (5 bases). CDR3 size: 15 residues. V was cut by 4 bases and J by 2 bases, with 15 bases left in between. CDR1 and CDR2 (germline): SGHRS, YFSETQ. CDR3 in DNA: TGCGCCAGCAGCGGAAGGACACCCTTTAACACTGAAGCTTTCTTT. Translating it yields CASSGRTPFNTEAFF.

The gene calls are TRBV5-1 and TRBJ2-1; tentative D call: TRBD2 (7 bases). Trimming took off 4 bases at V and 7 bases at J, with 18 bases between the two ends. This CDR3 is built from 15 residues. Germline lookup yields CDR1 SGHRS and CDR2 YFSETQ. CDR3 bases: TGCGCCAGCAGCCAACGGGGGGCCTTTGTAAATGAGCAGTTCTTC. As protein: CASSQRGAFVNEQFF.

This chain uses TRBV11-3 with TRBJ2-1; 7 nucleotides agree with TRBD2. In germline, CDR1 is SGHNT, CDR2 YENEEA. The CDR3 loop spans 15 amino acids. Trimming at V came to 1 base and at J to 8 bases, leaving 8 bases not matched to a gene. The CDR3 sequence is CASSLAGGSGYEQFF. The CDR3 DNA reads as TGTGCCAGCAGCTTAGCCGGGGGGTCAGGCTATGAGCAGTTCTTC.

The CDR3 DNA sequence: TGCGCCAGCAGCCACCGACAGGTACCCTACAATGAGCAGTTCTTC. Translation gives CASSHRQVPYNEQFF. This rearrangement joins TRBV4-3 to TRBJ2-1; D might be TRBD1 (6 bases). Germline CDR1 is LGHNA and CDR2 is YSLEER. The germline V and J ends were trimmed by 3 bases and 2 bases, with 11 bases remaining between them. This CDR3 region has 15 residues.

In its sample, this clone was seen a few times. V is TRBV9 and J is TRBJ1-2, with D possibly being TRBD1 (5 bases). The V end lost 3 bases, the J end lost 3 bases, and 15 bases lay between the germline ends. Germline CDR1 is SGDLS and CDR2 is YYNGEE. CDR3 size: 15 residues. This chain's CDR3 is CASSAVGRGDYGYTF. The CDR3 coding sequence is TGTGCCAGCAGCGCCGTGGGTAGGGGTGACTATGGCTACACCTTC.

The chain employs TRBV5-6 and TRBJ2-7, with 7 bases fitting TRBD1. V was clipped by 3 bases and J by 2 bases; unmatched bases: 5. The CDR3 is 14 residues long. The germline V gene has CDR1 SGHDT and CDR2 YYEEEE. CDR3 nucleotide sequence: TGTGCCAGCAGCTCACCGGGACAGCCCTACGAGCAGTACTTC. Translated, it gives CASSSPGQPYEQYF.

The J gene is TRBJ1-1, the V gene TRBV15; D unresolved. From germline, CDR1 is LNHNV and CDR2 YYDKDF (reference sequence). The CDR3 consists of 15 residues. Trimming cost V 0 bases and J 1 base, with 9 bases left between them. The CDR3 loop is CATSRDLKQNTEAFF. DNA of the CDR3: TGTGCCACCAGCAGAGATCTGAAACAGAACACTGAAGCTTTCTTT.

The V and J genes are TRBV27 and TRBJ2-7; 7 nucleotides match TRBD1. The V and J ends lost 5 bases and 4 bases, in that order; junction bases with no gene match: 26. The CDR3 loop spans 20 amino acids. Germline loops: CDR1 MNHEY, CDR2 SMNVEV (reference sequence). CDR3 DNA sequence: TGTGCCAGCAGTCCAAACGCCGACAGGGCGCCCCTCGGCTCCAATTACGAGCAGTACTTC. It specifies CASSPNADRAPLGSNYEQYF.

V usage is TRBV11-2 and J usage is TRBJ1-1; D call uncertain. The CDR3 has 18 amino acids. Between the trimmed V and J ends, which lost 3 bases and 1 base, there was a span of 21 bases. Germline lookup yields CDR1 SGHAT and CDR2 FQNNGV. The CDR3, as DNA: TGTGCCAGCAGCTTGACACACCCGGGTGGACTTTCGAACACTGAAGCTTTCTTT. Its translation: CASSLTHPGGLSNTEAFF.

The chain has TRBV28 and TRBJ1-2; a weak D match, TRBD1 (6 bases). CDR3 size: 16 residues. Germline CDR1 reads MDHEN; CDR2 reads SYDVKM. V lost 5 bases, J lost 1 base, and 17 bases lay in between. The CDR3 is CASSPPRDIYNYGYTF. CDR3 coding DNA: TGTGCCAGCAGTCCTCCCCGGGACATCTATAACTATGGCTACACCTTC.

In its sample, this clone was seen a few times. The rearrangement links TRBV10-1 to TRBJ2-7; 7 bases agree with TRBD2. The CDR3 consists of 15 residues. The ends lost 5 bases at V and 3 bases at J; junction bases unmatched: 10. The germline gives CDR1 WNHNN, CDR2 SYGVQD (reference sequence). This chain's CDR3 is CASSPFPSGNYEQYF. The CDR3, as DNA: TGCGCCAGCAGTCCTTTCCCTAGCGGTAACTACGAGCAGTACTTC.

The chain joins TRBV25-1 to TRBJ1-1; 8 bases are shared with TRBD1. The CDR3 runs to 15 residues. Unmatched junction bases numbered 4, after V lost 3 bases and J lost 1 base. Looked up from germline, CDR1 is MGHDK and CDR2 is SYGVNS. Written as DNA, the CDR3 is TGTGCCAGCAGTGACTGGGGACAGGCGAACACTGAAGCTTTCTTT. It specifies CASSDWGQANTEAFF.

This clone is a singleton in its sample. The rearrangement joins TRBV28 to TRBJ1-2; tentative D call: TRBD1 (5 bases). Germline V gene lookup returns CDR1 MDHEN and CDR2 SYDVKM. CDR3 length: 16 residues. Trimming left V 4 bases short and J 6 bases short, with 21 bases between. In DNA, the CDR3 is TGTGCCAGCAGTTCCCGCCCGGGGGGAACCCCAGATGGCTACACCTTC. Translated, it gives CASSSRPGGTPDGYTF.

The chain has TRBV4-1 and TRBJ1-4; D might be TRBD1 (5 bases). Germline V gene data show CDR1 as MGHRA and CDR2 as YSYEKL. Trimming removed 4 bases from V and 10 bases from J, with 22 bases in between. The CDR3 loop spans 16 amino acids. The CDR3 region is CASSPPDPGTLRKLFF. As DNA, the CDR3 is TGCGCCAGCAGCCCACCCGACCCCGGGACTTTGCGAAAACTGTTTTTT.

V usage is TRBV28 and J usage is TRBJ1-2; no reliable D call. Per germline, CDR1 MDHEN and CDR2 SYDVKM. V shed 6 bases and J shed 3 bases, with 8 bases lying between them. This CDR3 has 12 amino acids. For the CDR3, the DNA is TGTGCCAGCAGGGTGTTAGACTATGGCTACACCTTC. Its protein product is CASRVLDYGYTF.